These 7 T cell receptor beta chains were all obtained from the same sample, sequenced in a study of shared clonotypes between healthy human individuals (dated by TCRdb to between 2020 and 2021). The library was made by the immunoSEQ multiplex PCR assay. Sourced from immuneACCESS, this table was stored by TCRdb with only in-frame sequences that have V and J called. A share of the clones is absent; for the studies checked, an unresolved V gene accounts for under half, and the remainder has no known explanation. The sample table records 800,000 or so clones; 90% to 98% of these occur just once. The ten top clones hold less than 0.3% of the sample. CD8 naive samples were obtained by positive selection for CCR7 among CD45RO-negative cells, yielding a CD45RA+CCR7+ population from which TemRA cells were excluded. The sequenced material came from naive CD8+ T cells sorted from blood. The label giving this sample's cell subset or site can be read as: CD45RA+CCR7+. The receptors stem from a man aged 30 to 45 in good health.

About this clone itself: At one boundary the junction diverges from the germline segment, which might be a read error. The chain couples TRBV7-9 to TRBJ1-1; D remains ambiguous. Per germline, CDR1 SEHNR and CDR2 FQNEAQ (reference sequence). This CDR3 region has 14 residues. CDR3 sequence (DNA): TGTGCCAGCAGCTCACCTACGGAGGGAGCTGAAGTTTTCTTT. Translation: CASSSPTEGAEVFF.

This chain uses TRBV7-3 with TRBJ2-2; D gene uncertain. The CDR3 extends over 12 amino acids. The ends were cut back, 5 bases at V and 9 bases at J, with 10 bases in the middle. The germline CDR1 and CDR2 sequences are SGHTA and FQGTGA. The DNA for the CDR3 is TGTGCCAGCAGCCCGACTGGCCGGGAGCTGTTTTTT. Its protein is CASSPTGRELFF.

The chain couples TRBV28 to TRBJ2-1; TRBD2 agrees at 9 bases. The CDR3 contains 14 residues. Trimming took 6 bases from V and 6 from J; bases not matched to a gene: 6. Germline V gives CDR1 MDHEN, CDR2 SYDVKM. The chain's CDR3 is CASRRAGGRNEQFF. The CDR3 DNA reads TGTGCCAGCAGAAGGGCGGGAGGGCGCAATGAGCAGTTCTTC.

The genes are TRBV7-9 and TRBJ2-3; 10 bases are shared with TRBD1. Germline V gives CDR1 SEHNR, CDR2 FQNEAQ (reference sequence). J gave up 1 base and V 5 bases, and 3 bases lay outside the gene matches. The CDR3 spans 15 residues. CDR3 residues: CASSQDRGGTDTQYF. DNA of the CDR3: TGTGCCAGCAGCCAGGACAGGGGGGGCACAGATACGCAGTATTTT.

The chain is built from TRBV7-9 and TRBJ2-5, with 14 bases fitting TRBD2. The ends lost 5 bases at V and 0 bases at J; junction bases unmatched: 5. Germline CDR1 reads SEHNR; CDR2 reads FQNEAQ (reference sequence). CDR3 length equals 17 residues. In nucleotides, the CDR3 is TGTGCCAGCAGCGTCTGGACTAGCGGGAGGTACCAAGAGACCCAGTACTTC. Amino acid sequence: CASSVWTSGRYQETQYF.

The chain uses TRBV28 and TRBJ2-2, with D uncertain. This CDR3 has 13 amino acids. Germline V gene data show CDR1 as MDHEN and CDR2 as SYDVKM. Trimming took 3 bases from V and 6 from J, leaving 8 bases between them. CDR3 sequence (DNA): TGTGCCAGCAGTTTTTATCTTCCCGGGGAGCTGTTTTTT. Its translation is CASSFYLPGELFF.

The chain couples TRBV7-9 to TRBJ2-7; D is unclear. There are 14 residues in the CDR3. V was trimmed by 1 base and J by 2 bases, leaving 9 bases between them. Germline V gives CDR1 SEHNR, CDR2 FQNEAQ (reference sequence). The CDR3 DNA follows: TGTGCCAGCAGCTTAGGTATTACTCCCTACGAGCAGTACTTC. Encoded protein: CASSLGITPYEQYF.